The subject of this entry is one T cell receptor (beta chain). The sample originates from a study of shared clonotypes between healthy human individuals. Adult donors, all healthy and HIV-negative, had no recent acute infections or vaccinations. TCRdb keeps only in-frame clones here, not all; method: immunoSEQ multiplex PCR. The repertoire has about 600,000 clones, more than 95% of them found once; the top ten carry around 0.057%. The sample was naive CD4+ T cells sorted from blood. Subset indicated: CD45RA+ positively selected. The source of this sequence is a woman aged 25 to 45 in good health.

CDR3 loop: CASTPGDWGYNEQFF. CDR3 bases: TGTGCCAGTACCCCCGGAGACTGGGGATACAATGAGCAGTTCTTC. J is TRBJ2-1 and V is TRBV19, with D unclear. In germline, CDR1 is LNHDA, CDR2 SQIVND (reference sequence). There are 15 residues in the CDR3. Trimming took off 7 bases at V and 4 bases at J, with 17 bases between the two ends.